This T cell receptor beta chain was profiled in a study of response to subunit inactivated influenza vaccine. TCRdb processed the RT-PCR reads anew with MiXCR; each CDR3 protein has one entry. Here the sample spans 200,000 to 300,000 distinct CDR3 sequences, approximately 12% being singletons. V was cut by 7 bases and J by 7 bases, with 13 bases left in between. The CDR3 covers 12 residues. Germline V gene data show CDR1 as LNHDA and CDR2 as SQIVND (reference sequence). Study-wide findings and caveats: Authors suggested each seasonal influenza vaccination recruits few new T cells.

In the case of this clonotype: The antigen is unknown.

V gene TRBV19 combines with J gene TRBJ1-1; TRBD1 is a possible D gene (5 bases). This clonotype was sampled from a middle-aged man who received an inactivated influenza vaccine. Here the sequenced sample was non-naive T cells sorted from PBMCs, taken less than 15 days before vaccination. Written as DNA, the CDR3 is TGTGCCAGTAACACAGGTTTTAATGAAGCTTTCTTT. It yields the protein CASNTGFNEAFF.